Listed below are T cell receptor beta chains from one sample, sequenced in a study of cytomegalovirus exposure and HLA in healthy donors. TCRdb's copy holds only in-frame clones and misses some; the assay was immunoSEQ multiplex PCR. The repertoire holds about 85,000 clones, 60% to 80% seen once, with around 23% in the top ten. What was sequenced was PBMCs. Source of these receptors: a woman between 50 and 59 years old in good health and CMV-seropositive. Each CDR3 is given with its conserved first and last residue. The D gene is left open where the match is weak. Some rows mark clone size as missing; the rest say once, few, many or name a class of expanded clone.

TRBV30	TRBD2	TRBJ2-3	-	TGTGCCTGGAGCGCCCTGGGCGGGGGGAGGTTGGATACGCAGTATTTT	CAWSALGGGRLDTQYF
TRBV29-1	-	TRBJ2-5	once	TGCAGCGCGGAGAGGGGGGAGACCCAGTACTTC	CSAERGETQYF
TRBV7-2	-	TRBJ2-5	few	TGTGCCAGCAGCTTTTTCCCCGGACTGCAAGAGACCCAGTACTTC	CASSFFPGLQETQYF
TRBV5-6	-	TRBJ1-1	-	TGTGCCAGCAGCTTGGGTATGAACACTGAAGCTTTCTTT	CASSLGMNTEAFF
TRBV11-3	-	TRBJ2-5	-	TGTGCCAGCTGGGGGCAGAACGACCAAGAGACCCAGTACTTC	CASWGQNDQETQYF
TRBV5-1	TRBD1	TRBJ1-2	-	TGCGCCAGCAGCTCCCGGGACAGGGACGGCTACACCTTC	CASSSRDRDGYTF
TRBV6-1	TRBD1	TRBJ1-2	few	TGTGCCAGCAGCGCACGGACAGGGGGCTATGGCTACACCTTC	CASSARTGGYGYTF
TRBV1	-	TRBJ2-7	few	TGCACCAGCAGCCAAGATCAACTAGCGTATACGCCCAGCCTCTACGAGCAGTACTTC	CTSSQDQLAYTPSLYEQYF
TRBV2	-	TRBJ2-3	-	TGTGCCAGCAGTGAAGGGTACGGGGTGACGCAGTATTTT	CASSEGYGVTQYF
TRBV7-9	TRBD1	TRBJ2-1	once	TGTGCCAGCCCCGACCCGGGGACAGCATTCTACAATGAGCAGTTCTTC	CASPDPGTAFYNEQFF
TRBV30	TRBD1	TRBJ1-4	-	TGTGCCTGGAGTGTTCCGACAGGGTCAGGTGAAAAACTGTTTTTT	CAWSVPTGSGEKLFF
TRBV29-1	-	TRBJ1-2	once	TGCAGCGTTGCGGACATCGGATATGGCTACACCTTC	CSVADIGYGYTF